The entry below gives a single TCR beta chain sequence along with its context. With 2 bases removed from V and 7 bases from J, the gap between germline ends came to 5 bases. CDR3 length equals 12 residues. From germline, CDR1 is MDHEN and CDR2 SYDVKM. This entry comes from a study of shared clonotypes between healthy human individuals. The data were produced by immunoSEQ multiplex PCR, yet TCRdb's version contains in-frame clones alone and is incomplete. This table has around 1.1 million clones, approximately 77% appearing once. The rearrangement links TRBV28 to TRBJ1-4; D not certain. The specimen sequenced was memory CD4+ T cells from PBMCs. Subset denoted: CD45RA-negative fraction. The receptor's source is a man younger than 35 in good health. Some clones in this sample may be carry-over from other donors' samples. The CDR3 coding sequence is TGTGCCAGCAGTTTAAGCCGTGAAAAACTGTTTTTT. Its translation: CASSLSREKLFF.